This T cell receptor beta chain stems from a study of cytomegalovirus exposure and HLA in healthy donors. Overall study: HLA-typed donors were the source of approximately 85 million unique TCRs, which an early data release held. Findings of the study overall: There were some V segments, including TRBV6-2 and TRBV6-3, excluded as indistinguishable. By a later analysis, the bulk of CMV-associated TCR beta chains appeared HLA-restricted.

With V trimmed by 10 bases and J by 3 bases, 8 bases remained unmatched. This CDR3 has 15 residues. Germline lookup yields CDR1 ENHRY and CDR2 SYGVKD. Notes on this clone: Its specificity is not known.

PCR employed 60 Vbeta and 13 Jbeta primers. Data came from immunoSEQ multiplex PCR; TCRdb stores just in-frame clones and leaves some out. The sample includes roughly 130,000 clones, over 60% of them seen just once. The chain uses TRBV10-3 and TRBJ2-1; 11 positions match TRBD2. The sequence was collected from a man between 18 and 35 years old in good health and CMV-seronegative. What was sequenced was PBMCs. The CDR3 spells CATTLAGAGYNEQFF. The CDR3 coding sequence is TGTGCCACGACACTAGCGGGAGCGGGCTACAATGAGCAGTTCTTC.